The sequence of this T cell receptor beta chain was determined in a study of tumor-infiltrating lymphocytes in glioblastoma multiforme. Multiple V-beta primers and a C-beta primer amplified TCRB from RNA. Input was approximately 0.5 ug total RNA, reverse-transcribed with a C-beta primer. TCRdb ran MiXCR on the multiplex PCR reads and lists one entry per CDR3 protein. The sample records approximately 16,000 distinct CDR3 sequences, 65% to 80% being singletons. Comments on this clonotype: Its antigen is not identified. One end of the junction varies from germline; a read error may be responsible.

This CDR3 contains 12 residues. Germline loops: CDR1 SGHAT, CDR2 FQNNGV. Findings and limits, study-wide: TCR plus mutation findings rest on a single glioblastoma patient. RNA-based TCR sequencing may distort clone frequencies, since cells carry unequal TCR transcript numbers. No surface-marker sorting into functional T cell subtypes was done.

The sequenced material came from brain tumor tissue. The receptor comes from a male donor with glioblastoma. The gene calls are TRBV11-2 and TRBJ1-4, with no clear D. CDR3 nucleotide sequence: TGTGCCAGAAGCTCCAGACTGTGGGCCGTGTTTTTT. Translated: CARSSRLWAVFF.